A selection of T cell receptor beta chains follows, all from one sample in a study of T cell repertoires in cytomegalovirus infection. These receptors' targets are unknown. TCRdb used MiXCR to reprocess the reads, holding one entry per CDR3 protein. Among tens of thousands of distinct CDR3 sequences, under 20% were seen once, and the ten largest hold about 55%. This material consisted of CD8+ T cells from cultured PBMCs, taken from culture after CMV antigen stimulation. The receptors stem from a human donor in good health (CMV status not recorded). Some clones in this sample may be carry-over from other donors' samples. The CDR3 runs from the conserved cysteine through the conserved F or W. Each record gives: J gene, V gene, clone size, CDR3 length, D gene, CDR3 protein, CDR3 DNA. The D gene is left open where the match is weak. Clone sizes are given selectively: once, few, many, or a class where the clone is expanded.

J gene: TRBJ2-2
V gene: TRBV12-3/TRBV12-4
clone size: .
CDR3 length: 12
D gene: .
CDR3 protein: CASSGKTGELFF
CDR3 DNA: TGTGCCAGCAGCGGCAAAACCGGGGAGCTGTTTTTT

J gene: TRBJ2-4
V gene: TRBV7-9
clone size: many
CDR3 length: 18
D gene: TRBD2
CDR3 protein: CASSSTGGGRSGKNIQYF
CDR3 DNA: TGTGCCAGCAGCTCAACGGGCGGGGGAAGAAGCGGCAAAAACATTCAGTACTTC

J gene: TRBJ1-5
V gene: TRBV6-6
clone size: many
CDR3 length: 13
D gene: .
CDR3 protein: CASSNRENQPQHF
CDR3 DNA: TGTGCCAGCAGCAACCGGGAGAATCAGCCCCAGCATTTT

J gene: TRBJ2-2
V gene: TRBV27
clone size: few
CDR3 length: 13
D gene: .
CDR3 protein: CASSLGPFGELFF
CDR3 DNA: TGTGCCAGCAGTTTAGGCCCGTTCGGGGAGCTGTTTTTT

J gene: TRBJ2-6
V gene: TRBV5-1
clone size: many
CDR3 length: 18
D gene: .
CDR3 protein: CASSLRPGPNSGANVLTF
CDR3 DNA: TGCGCCAGCAGCTTGAGGCCGGGGCCAAACTCTGGGGCCAACGTCCTGACTTTC

J gene: TRBJ2-7
V gene: TRBV2
clone size: .
CDR3 length: 10
D gene: .
CDR3 protein: CASVGLEQYF
CDR3 DNA: TGTGCCAGTGTGGGATTGGAGCAGTACTTC

J gene: TRBJ2-3
V gene: TRBV29-1
clone size: few
CDR3 length: 13
D gene: TRBD1
CDR3 protein: CSAYQGDTDTQYF
CDR3 DNA: TGCAGCGCCTACCAGGGGGACACAGATACGCAGTATTTT

J gene: TRBJ2-3
V gene: TRBV27
clone size: .
CDR3 length: 15
D gene: .
CDR3 protein: CASSRAGAGSDTQYF
CDR3 DNA: TGTGCCAGCAGTAGGGCGGGGGCCGGCTCAGATACGCAGTATTTT

J gene: TRBJ2-5
V gene: TRBV4-3
clone size: .
CDR3 length: 15
D gene: .
CDR3 protein: CASSQEFRTQETQYF
CDR3 DNA: TGCGCCAGCAGCCAAGAGTTCCGGACGCAAGAGACCCAGTACTTC

J gene: TRBJ2-7
V gene: TRBV27
clone size: .
CDR3 length: 13
D gene: .
CDR3 protein: CASKGLTTPRQYF
CDR3 DNA: TGTGCCAGCAAGGGACTGACAACCCCTCGGCAGTACTTC

J gene: TRBJ1-1
V gene: TRBV5-6
clone size: few
CDR3 length: 15
D gene: TRBD1
CDR3 protein: CASSGTGTGESEAFF
CDR3 DNA: TGTGCCAGCAGCGGAACCGGGACAGGGGAGTCTGAAGCTTTCTTT

J gene: TRBJ2-1
V gene: TRBV7-9
clone size: .
CDR3 length: 11
D gene: .
CDR3 protein: CAGQTYNEQFF
CDR3 DNA: TGTGCCGGCCAGACCTACAATGAGCAGTTCTTC

J gene: TRBJ1-5
V gene: TRBV7-2
clone size: many
CDR3 length: 15
D gene: .
CDR3 protein: CASSRDGDLNQPQHF
CDR3 DNA: TGTGCCAGCAGCCGCGACGGAGACCTAAATCAGCCCCAGCATTTT

J gene: TRBJ2-1
V gene: TRBV4-2
clone size: few
CDR3 length: 13
D gene: .
CDR3 protein: CASSQTTGNEQFF
CDR3 DNA: TGTGCCAGCAGCCAGACTACAGGGAATGAGCAGTTCTTC

J gene: TRBJ2-7
V gene: TRBV7-6
clone size: many
CDR3 length: 16
D gene: TRBD2
CDR3 protein: CASSLSGSGGAYEQYF
CDR3 DNA: TGTGCCAGCAGCTTGTCAGGTAGCGGGGGAGCCTACGAGCAGTACTTC

J gene: TRBJ1-2
V gene: TRBV30
clone size: .
CDR3 length: 12
D gene: .
CDR3 protein: CAWSDAGGGYTF
CDR3 DNA: TGTGCCTGGAGTGATGCTGGGGGCGGCTACACCTTC

J gene: TRBJ1-1
V gene: TRBV6-2/TRBV6-3
clone size: many
CDR3 length: 14
D gene: .
CDR3 protein: CAITVGRMNTEAFF
CDR3 DNA: TGTGCGATCACTGTTGGTCGGATGAACACTGAAGCTTTCTTT

J gene: TRBJ2-4
V gene: TRBV28
clone size: .
CDR3 length: 15
D gene: .
CDR3 protein: CASSLTDLAKNIQYF
CDR3 DNA: TGTGCCAGCAGTTTAACGGACCTAGCCAAAAACATTCAGTACTTC

J gene: TRBJ2-2
V gene: TRBV27
clone size: many
CDR3 length: 12
D gene: .
CDR3 protein: CASGRVTGELFF
CDR3 DNA: TGTGCCAGCGGCAGGGTCACCGGGGAGCTGTTTTTT

J gene: TRBJ2-7
V gene: TRBV27
clone size: many
CDR3 length: 14
D gene: .
CDR3 protein: CASSDGLLNYEQYF
CDR3 DNA: TGTGCCAGCAGTGACGGATTACTTAACTACGAGCAGTACTTC

J gene: TRBJ2-2
V gene: TRBV19
clone size: few
CDR3 length: 15
D gene: TRBD1
CDR3 protein: CASSQDRGLTGELFF
CDR3 DNA: TGTGCCAGTAGTCAGGACAGGGGGCTCACCGGGGAGCTGTTTTTT

J gene: TRBJ2-5
V gene: TRBV27
clone size: .
CDR3 length: 14
D gene: .
CDR3 protein: CASSVRDAEETQYF
CDR3 DNA: TGTGCCAGCAGCGTCCGGGATGCCGAGGAGACCCAGTACTTC

J gene: TRBJ2-5
V gene: TRBV14
clone size: .
CDR3 length: 14
D gene: .
CDR3 protein: CASSQVRGAETQYF
CDR3 DNA: TGTGCCAGCAGCCAAGTTCGGGGCGCGGAGACCCAGTACTTC

J gene: TRBJ2-1
V gene: TRBV2
clone size: many
CDR3 length: 18
D gene: .
CDR3 protein: CASSSKFGDFYSYNEQFF
CDR3 DNA: TGTGCCAGCAGTTCTAAATTCGGGGACTTCTACTCCTACAATGAGCAGTTCTTC

J gene: TRBJ2-3
V gene: TRBV7-8
clone size: many
CDR3 length: 18
D gene: TRBD2
CDR3 protein: CASSLAVNSAGVGDTQYF
CDR3 DNA: TGTGCCAGCAGCTTAGCGGTTAATAGCGCGGGGGTGGGAGATACGCAGTATTTT

J gene: TRBJ2-7
V gene: TRBV6-1
clone size: many
CDR3 length: 15
D gene: .
CDR3 protein: CASSEWAVITYEQYF
CDR3 DNA: TGTGCCAGCAGTGAGTGGGCGGTAATAACCTACGAGCAGTACTTC

J gene: TRBJ2-1
V gene: TRBV7-9
clone size: .
CDR3 length: 14
D gene: TRBD2
CDR3 protein: CASNSGSSYNEQFF
CDR3 DNA: TGTGCAAGCAATAGCGGGAGCTCCTACAATGAGCAGTTCTTC

J gene: TRBJ1-2
V gene: TRBV30
clone size: few
CDR3 length: 13
D gene: TRBD1
CDR3 protein: CAWSSGTGGSYTF
CDR3 DNA: TGTGCCTGGAGTTCCGGGACAGGGGGAAGCTACACCTTC

J gene: TRBJ2-5
V gene: TRBV11-3
clone size: many
CDR3 length: 14
D gene: TRBD1
CDR3 protein: CASSLVGTEETQYF
CDR3 DNA: TGTGCCAGCAGCTTAGTAGGGACAGAAGAGACCCAGTACTTC

J gene: TRBJ1-3
V gene: TRBV27
clone size: .
CDR3 length: 15
D gene: .
CDR3 protein: CASSLSTGAGNTIYF
CDR3 DNA: TGTGCCAGCAGTTTATCGACGGGGGCTGGAAACACCATATATTTT

J gene: TRBJ1-2
V gene: TRBV7-7
clone size: many
CDR3 length: 19
D gene: .
CDR3 protein: CASSPRVVGGLFANYGYTF
CDR3 DNA: TGTGCCAGCAGCCCCCGCGTCGTCGGGGGCCTATTCGCTAACTATGGCTACACCTTC

J gene: TRBJ2-7
V gene: TRBV27
clone size: .
CDR3 length: 14
D gene: TRBD1
CDR3 protein: CASSPTGGLYEQYF
CDR3 DNA: TGTGCCAGCAGTCCCACAGGGGGCTTATACGAGCAGTACTTC

J gene: TRBJ2-3
V gene: TRBV14
clone size: .
CDR3 length: 18
D gene: TRBD2
CDR3 protein: CASSQDIASGDITDTQYF
CDR3 DNA: TGTGCCAGCAGCCAAGATATTGCAAGCGGGGATATCACAGATACGCAGTATTTT

J gene: TRBJ2-7
V gene: TRBV7-6
clone size: few
CDR3 length: 16
D gene: .
CDR3 protein: CASRATDGGRSYEQYF
CDR3 DNA: TGTGCCAGCAGAGCGACGGATGGGGGACGTTCCTACGAGCAGTACTTC

J gene: TRBJ2-2
V gene: TRBV6-2/TRBV6-3
clone size: .
CDR3 length: 14
D gene: TRBD2
CDR3 protein: CASRTGGVQRELFF
CDR3 DNA: TGTGCCAGCAGGACGGGGGGGGTTCAGCGGGAGCTGTTTTTT

J gene: TRBJ1-5
V gene: TRBV28
clone size: many
CDR3 length: 15
D gene: .
CDR3 protein: CASIVGSGSNQPQHF
CDR3 DNA: TGTGCCAGCATCGTAGGATCCGGTAGCAATCAGCCCCAGCATTTT

J gene: TRBJ1-5
V gene: TRBV7-9
clone size: once
CDR3 length: 15
D gene: .
CDR3 protein: CASSLEGGRNQPQHF
CDR3 DNA: TGTGCCAGCAGCTTAGAGGGGGGGCGAAATCAGCCCCAGCATTTT

J gene: TRBJ2-5
V gene: TRBV6-5
clone size: many
CDR3 length: 15
D gene: .
CDR3 protein: CASTGTRLEQETQYF
CDR3 DNA: TGTGCCAGCACCGGGACTCGATTAGAACAAGAGACCCAGTACTTC

J gene: TRBJ2-5
V gene: TRBV6-5
clone size: .
CDR3 length: 15
D gene: TRBD2
CDR3 protein: CASSYLAGGRETQYF
CDR3 DNA: TGTGCCAGCAGTTACCTCGCGGGAGGGAGGGAGACCCAGTACTTC

J gene: TRBJ2-7
V gene: TRBV20-1
clone size: .
CDR3 length: 15
D gene: TRBD2
CDR3 protein: CSARGPSAGAYEQYF
CDR3 DNA: TGCAGTGCTAGAGGCCCCTCAGCGGGAGCGTACGAGCAGTACTTC

J gene: TRBJ1-1
V gene: TRBV14
clone size: many
CDR3 length: 15
D gene: .
CDR3 protein: CASSRAWGLNTEAFF
CDR3 DNA: TGTGCCAGCAGCCGCGCATGGGGGTTGAACACTGAAGCTTTCTTT

J gene: TRBJ2-1
V gene: TRBV24-1
clone size: .
CDR3 length: 15
D gene: TRBD2
CDR3 protein: CATSPRGGSYNEQFF
CDR3 DNA: TGTGCCACCAGCCCCCGGGGGGGCTCCTACAATGAGCAGTTCTTC

J gene: TRBJ2-3
V gene: TRBV11-3
clone size: .
CDR3 length: 14
D gene: TRBD2
CDR3 protein: CASSSGTSGGTQYF
CDR3 DNA: TGTGCCAGCAGCTCCGGGACTAGCGGGGGTACGCAGTATTTT

J gene: TRBJ1-2
V gene: TRBV7-8
clone size: few
CDR3 length: 12
D gene: .
CDR3 protein: CASSLSGAGYTF
CDR3 DNA: TGTGCCAGCAGTCTCTCTGGGGCTGGCTACACCTTC

J gene: TRBJ2-2
V gene: TRBV27
clone size: many
CDR3 length: 11
D gene: .
CDR3 protein: CASSDPTGELF
CDR3 DNA: TGTGCCAGCAGCGACCCGACGGGGGAGCTGTTT

J gene: TRBJ1-2
V gene: TRBV19
clone size: .
CDR3 length: 14
D gene: .
CDR3 protein: CASSIWGDGYGYTF
CDR3 DNA: TGTGCCAGTAGTATTTGGGGGGACGGCTATGGCTACACCTTC

J gene: TRBJ2-5
V gene: TRBV6-5
clone size: many
CDR3 length: 14
D gene: TRBD2
CDR3 protein: CASSGSGGVETQYF
CDR3 DNA: TGTGCCAGCAGTGGGAGCGGGGGGGTAGAGACCCAGTACTTC

J gene: TRBJ2-2
V gene: TRBV7-6
clone size: few
CDR3 length: 16
D gene: .
CDR3 protein: CVSSSDDNSNTGELFF
CDR3 DNA: TGTGTCAGCAGCTCGGACGACAACTCGAACACCGGGGAGCTGTTTTTT

J gene: TRBJ2-1
V gene: TRBV19
clone size: .
CDR3 length: 13
D gene: .
CDR3 protein: CASSITYYNEQFF
CDR3 DNA: TGTGCCAGTAGTATCACTTACTACAATGAGCAGTTCTTC

J gene: TRBJ1-1
V gene: TRBV30
clone size: .
CDR3 length: 14
D gene: .
CDR3 protein: CAWNSETGNTEAFF
CDR3 DNA: TGTGCCTGGAATTCCGAAACAGGGAACACTGAAGCTTTCTTT

J gene: TRBJ2-1
V gene: TRBV6-5
clone size: once
CDR3 length: 16
D gene: .
CDR3 protein: CASTLIGGPTYNEQFF
CDR3 DNA: TGTGCCAGCACCCTAATAGGGGGACCCACTTACAATGAGCAGTTCTTC

J gene: TRBJ1-1
V gene: TRBV10-3
clone size: few
CDR3 length: 13
D gene: .
CDR3 protein: CAIRASTASEAFF
CDR3 DNA: TGTGCCATCAGGGCCTCCACTGCGTCTGAAGCTTTCTTT

J gene: TRBJ1-1
V gene: TRBV5-8
clone size: many
CDR3 length: 17
D gene: TRBD1
CDR3 protein: CASSSRDRGIVNTEAFF
CDR3 DNA: TGTGCCAGCAGCTCCCGGGACAGGGGGATCGTGAACACTGAAGCTTTCTTT

J gene: TRBJ1-1
V gene: TRBV7-9
clone size: many
CDR3 length: 14
D gene: .
CDR3 protein: CASSLGGTNTEAFF
CDR3 DNA: TGTGCCAGCAGCTTAGGCGGGACGAACACTGAAGCTTTCTTT